Here is one T cell receptor (beta chain) with its context. Assay used: immunoSEQ multiplex PCR; TCRdb lists only in-frame clones, some missing. The sample includes some 13,000 clones, 65% to 85% of them seen just once. The data stem from a study of T cell clonotyping in hematopoietic cell transplantation. Time point of the sample: recipient sample about 28 days before transplant, after cytoreduction. The CDR3 spans 13 residues. Germline V gives CDR1 SGHAT, CDR2 FQDESV (reference sequence). With 2 bases removed from V and 2 bases from J, the gap between germline ends came to 6 bases. The rearrangement uses TRBV11-1 and TRBJ1-2, with D tentatively TRBD1 (6 bases). The specimen comprised peripheral blood mononuclear cells, sampled before stem cell transplant. This receptor was identified in a man aged 55 to 70 with acute myeloid leukemia. Some clones in this sample may be carry-over from other donors' samples. The DNA for the CDR3 is TGTGCCAGCAGCTTACAGGGGAACTATGGCTACACCTTC. Translating gives CASSLQGNYGYTF.